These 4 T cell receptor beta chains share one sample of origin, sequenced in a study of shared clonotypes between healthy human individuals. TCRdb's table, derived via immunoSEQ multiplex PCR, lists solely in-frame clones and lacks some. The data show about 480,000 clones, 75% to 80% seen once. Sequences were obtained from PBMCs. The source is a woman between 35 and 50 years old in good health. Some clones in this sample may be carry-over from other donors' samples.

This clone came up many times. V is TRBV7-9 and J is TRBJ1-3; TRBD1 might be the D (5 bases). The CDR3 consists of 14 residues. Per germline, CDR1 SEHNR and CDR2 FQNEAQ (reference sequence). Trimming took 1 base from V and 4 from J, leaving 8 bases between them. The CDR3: CASSLGGAGNTIYF. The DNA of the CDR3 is TGTGCCAGCAGCTTAGGCGGGGCGGGAAACACCATATATTTT. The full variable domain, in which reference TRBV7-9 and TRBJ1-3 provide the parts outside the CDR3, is DTGVSQNPRHKITKRGQNVTFRCDPISEHNRLYWYRQTLGQGPEFLTYFQNEAQLEKSRLLSDRFSAERPKGSFSTLEIQRTEQGDSAMYLCASSLGGAGNTIYFGEGSWLTVV.

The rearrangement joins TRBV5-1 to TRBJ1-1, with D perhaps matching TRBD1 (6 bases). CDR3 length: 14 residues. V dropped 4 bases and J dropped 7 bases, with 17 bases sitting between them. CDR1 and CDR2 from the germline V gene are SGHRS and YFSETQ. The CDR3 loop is CASSRVGQGLEAFF. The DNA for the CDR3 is TGCGCCAGCAGCCGGGTCGGGCAGGGGCTTGAAGCTTTCTTT.

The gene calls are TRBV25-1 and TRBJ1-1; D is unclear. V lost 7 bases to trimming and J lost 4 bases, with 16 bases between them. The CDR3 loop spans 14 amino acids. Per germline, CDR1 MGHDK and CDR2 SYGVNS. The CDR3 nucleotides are TGTGCCAGCAAGCGGGCTCGAAGTATCACTGAAGCTTTCTTT. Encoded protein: CASKRARSITEAFF. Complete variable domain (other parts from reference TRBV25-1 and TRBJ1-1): EADIYQTPRYLVIGTGKKITLECSQTMGHDKMYWYQQDPGMELHLIHYSYGVNSTEKGDLSSESTVSRIRTEHFPLTLESARPSHTSQYLCASKRARSITEAFFGQGTRLTVV.

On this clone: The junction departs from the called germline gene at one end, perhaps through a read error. As DNA, the CDR3 is TGTGCCTGGAGTGTACTTGGCTCAGGGCGGAGGTCCTTC. Its translation is CAWSVLGSGRRSF. This chain links TRBV30 with TRBJ2-7; D is possibly TRBD1 or TRBD2 (5 bases each). The CDR3 runs to 13 residues. The germline CDR1 and CDR2 sequences are GTSNPN and SVGIG (reference sequence).